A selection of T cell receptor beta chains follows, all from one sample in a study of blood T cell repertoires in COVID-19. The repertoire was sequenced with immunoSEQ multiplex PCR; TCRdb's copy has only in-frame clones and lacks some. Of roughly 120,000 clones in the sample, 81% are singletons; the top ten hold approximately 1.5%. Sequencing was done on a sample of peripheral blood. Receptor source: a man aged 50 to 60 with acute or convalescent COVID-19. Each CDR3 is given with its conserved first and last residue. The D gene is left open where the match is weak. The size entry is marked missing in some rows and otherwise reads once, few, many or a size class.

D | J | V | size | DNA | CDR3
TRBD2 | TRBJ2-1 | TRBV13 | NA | TGTGCCAGCAGCTTCAGCGGGACGGTAGGTGAGCAGTTCTTC | CASSFSGTVGEQFF
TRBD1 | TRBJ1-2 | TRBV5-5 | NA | TGTGCCAGCAGCCCCGGACAGGGAAGCTATGGCTACACCTTC | CASSPGQGSYGYTF
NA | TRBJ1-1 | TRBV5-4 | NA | TGTGCCAGCAGCGCCTTAACTAACACTGAAGCTTTCTTT | CASSALTNTEAFF
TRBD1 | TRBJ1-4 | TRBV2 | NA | TGTGCCAGCATTCGGGACAGGGGCGACGAAAAACTGTTTTTT | CASIRDRGDEKLFF
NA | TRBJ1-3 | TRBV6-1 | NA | TGTGCCAGCAGTGAAGCGATGGGAGCTGGAAACACCATATATTTT | CASSEAMGAGNTIYF
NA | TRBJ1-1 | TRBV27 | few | TGTGCCAGCAGTTTAGGGCAGGTGAACACTGAAGCTTTCTTT | CASSLGQVNTEAFF
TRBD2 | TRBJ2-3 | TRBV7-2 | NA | TGTGCCAGCAGCCCCCAACCTAGCGGAACAGATACGCAGTATTTT | CASSPQPSGTDTQYF
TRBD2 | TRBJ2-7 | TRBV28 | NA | TGTGCCAGCAGTGCCACCGGGACTAGCGGGGTCCTGGTGCAGTACTTC | CASSATGTSGVLVQYF
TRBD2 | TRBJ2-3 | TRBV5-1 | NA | TGCGCCAGCAGCGGGTCCGGGACTAGCGGGGGGCCAGATACGCAGTATTTT | CASSGSGTSGGPDTQYF
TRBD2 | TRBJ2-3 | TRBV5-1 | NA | TGCGCCAGCACCCTTGGGGATAGCGGGGGAACAGATACGCAGTATTTT | CASTLGDSGGTDTQYF
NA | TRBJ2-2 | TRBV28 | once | TGTGCCAGCCAGGGAGGCGCGAACACCGGGGAGCTGTTTTTT | CASQGGANTGELFF
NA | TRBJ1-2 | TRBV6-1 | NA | TGTGCCAGCAGTGACCCGAGAATTAGCTATGGCTACACCTTC | CASSDPRISYGYTF
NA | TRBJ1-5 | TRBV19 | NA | TGTGCCAGTATCTATACCGGATCAGGGGGCAATCAGCCCCAGCATTTT | CASIYTGSGGNQPQHF
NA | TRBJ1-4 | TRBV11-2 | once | TGTGCCAGCAGCTTACGTCAGGCCGCAACTAATGAAAAACTGTTTTTT | CASSLRQAATNEKLFF
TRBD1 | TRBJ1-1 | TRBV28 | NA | TGTGCCAGCACCCAGGTGAGGGGGCTGCGGAACACTGAAGCTTTCTTT | CASTQVRGLRNTEAFF
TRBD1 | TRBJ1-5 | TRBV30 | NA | TGTGCCTGGACCTCAGACAGGGACCAGCCCCAGCATTTT | CAWTSDRDQPQHF
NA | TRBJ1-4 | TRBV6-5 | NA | TGTGCCAGCAACTGGTCCAGGGGTACTAATGAAAAACTGTTTTTT | CASNWSRGTNEKLFF
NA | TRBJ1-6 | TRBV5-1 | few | TGCGCCAGCAGCTTATTAAATTCACCCCTCCACTTT | CASSLLNSPLHF
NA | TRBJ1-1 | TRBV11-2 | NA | TGTGCCAGCAGCTTAGGTTCGGACACTGAAGCTTTCTTT | CASSLGSDTEAFF
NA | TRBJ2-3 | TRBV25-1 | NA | TGTGCCAGCAGCCCCACCGAGGGCACAGATACGCAGTATTTT | CASSPTEGTDTQYF
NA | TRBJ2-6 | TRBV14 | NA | TGTGCCAGCAGCCTTGAAGGAGCTGGGGCCAACGTCCTGACTTTC | CASSLEGAGANVLTF
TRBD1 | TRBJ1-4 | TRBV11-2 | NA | TGTGCCAGCAGCCCCAGGGGGGCTAATGAAAAACTGTTTTTT | CASSPRGANEKLFF
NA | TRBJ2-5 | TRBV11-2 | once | TGTGCCAGCAGCTTAGTTGGGCAGGGCGAAGAGACCCAGTACTTC | CASSLVGQGEETQYF
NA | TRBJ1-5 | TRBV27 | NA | TGTGCCAGCAGATCCGGGACATTCAATCAGCCCCAGCATTTT | CASRSGTFNQPQHF
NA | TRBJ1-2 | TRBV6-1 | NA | TGTGCCAGCAGTGAAGCGCCTTCACAGGTCTATGGCTACACCTTC | CASSEAPSQVYGYTF
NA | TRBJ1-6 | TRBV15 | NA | TGTGCCACCAGTAAAGGGGTTTTGAATTCACCCCTCCACTTT | CATSKGVLNSPLHF
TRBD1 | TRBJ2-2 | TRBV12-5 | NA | TGTGCTAGTGGTGATTCAGGGGGCCCCGGGGAGCTGTTTTTT | CASGDSGGPGELFF
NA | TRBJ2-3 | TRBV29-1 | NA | TGCAGCGTTGAAAGGGGCTGGAGCACAGATACGCAGTATTTT | CSVERGWSTDTQYF
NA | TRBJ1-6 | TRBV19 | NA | TGTGCCAGTAGTATAGGGGGGGGTAATTCACCCCTCCACTTT | CASSIGGGNSPLHF
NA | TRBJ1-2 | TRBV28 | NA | TGTGCCAGCACAGTTGGCGGAGCAGTTTTTAACTATGGCTACACCTTC | CASTVGGAVFNYGYTF
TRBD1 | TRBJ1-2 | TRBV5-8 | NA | TGTGCCAGCAGCTTGACAGGGGATGGCTATGGCTACACCTTC | CASSLTGDGYGYTF